The text below deals with one T cell receptor (beta chain). Its antigen is unknown. The germline CDR1 and CDR2 sequences are SGHNT and YYREEE (reference sequence). There are 13 residues in the CDR3. V lost 4 bases to trimming and J lost 3 bases, with 9 bases between them. The data were produced by immunoSEQ multiplex PCR, yet TCRdb's version contains in-frame clones alone and is incomplete. The data contain about 1,800,000 clones, approximately 94% of them seen just once; the ten biggest clones take up 0.95% to 1.5%. This sample is part of a study of shared clonotypes between healthy human individuals. General study results and limits: Non-shared clonotypes displayed generation probabilities falling below those of clonotypes present in all four donors. Richness estimates generally favored naive over memory subsets.

CD45RO-negative cells were positively selected for CCR7, leaving out terminally differentiated effector memory CD45RA+ cells. Every one of the donors was a Caucasian adult that lived in Nashville, Tennessee. The chain carries TRBV5-4 and TRBJ2-3, with D maybe TRBD1 (6 bases). The TCR originated in a man aged 18 to 29 in good health. The sequencing input was naive CD8+ T cells sorted from blood. CDR3 nucleotides: TGTGCCAGCAGCCTCCAGGGGACAGATACGCAGTATTTT. Translated: CASSLQGTDTQYF.